The T cell receptor beta chain under discussion was sequenced for a study of radiation and T cells in renal cell carcinoma. Study background: Nephrectomy followed 15 Gy stereotactic body radiation by 4 weeks.

This CDR3 has 17 residues. The junction had 12 bases not matched to a gene; V was cut back by 3 bases and J by 2 bases. Germline CDR1 is MGHRA and CDR2 is YSYEKL. Profiled with immunoSEQ multiplex PCR; TCRdb holds only in-frame clones, not every one. This repertoire shows tens of thousands of clones, over 70% found once; its top ten account for approximately 40%. Noted time point: baseline pretreatment blood. The treatment: 15 Gy SBRT to primary tumor, nephrectomy 4 weeks later. This clonotype was obtained from a man in his 60s with renal cell carcinoma. Sequencing used blood, obtained from a patient whose treatment included radiotherapy and nephrectomy. The genes are TRBV4-1 and TRBJ2-5; 7 nucleotides line up with TRBD1. This chain's CDR3 is CASSQGYGTAMQETQYF. The CDR3 DNA reads as TGCGCCAGCAGCCAGGGCTACGGGACAGCTATGCAAGAGACCCAGTACTTC.